The entry below describes one TCR beta chain. This clone appeared a single time. It lacks a known antigen. No clone much larger than this one lies a single base away; base qualities are absent. The data were obtained in a study of shared T cell receptors in the human thymus (dated by TCRdb to about 2021). In terms of the full investigation: The study examined how self-reactive, shared T-cell receptor alpha chains are generated in the human thymus.

The library came from the immunoSEQ multiplex PCR assay. TCRdb limited this immuneACCESS table to in-frame rearrangements with V and J called. A share of clones is missing; checked studies link under half to unresolved V genes, and the rest is unexplained. This sample holds under 850,000 clones; around 87% were observed only once. Around 0.0099% of the sample comes from the top ten. Spanning cysteine to phenylalanine, the CDR3 consists of 15 amino acids. CDR3 DNA only is kept here, 45 bases in frame from base 1. The V and J ends are trimmed by 7 bases and 1 base, leaving 16 bases between them. CDR1 and CDR2 were assigned from the germline V gene as ENHRY and SYGVKD. This same sample was also taken into another study, of human thymus T cells. The second paper further reports: Donors were immunologically healthy infants undergoing open corrective cardiac surgery for congenital heart defects in Finland. The thymus tissue came from surgical resects taken out during corrective cardiac surgery. Usage of V and J gene segments appeared to be biased in both the thymic and the peripheral blood repertoires. According to the related research, thymic TCR repertoires were highly overlapping among unrelated individuals. The study characterized TCR alpha and beta repertoires from under 10 infant thymus samples and a few related peripheral blood samples. The infant donors were roughly 7 to 244 days old, and the cohort included over five males and two females. After being mechanically released from the tissue, thymocytes were kept at -70 degrees C in pellets of roughly 10-30 million cells. Genomic DNA was extracted from frozen cell pellets with a QIAsymphony instrument. The immunoSEQ multiplex PCR assay was used to amplify the TCRB and TCRAD loci from a standardized amount of quality-controlled genomic DNA. The amplicons covered the V(D)J region and were long enough to include the CDR3 and to identify the V and J genes. The commercial immunoSEQ service was used to sequence amplicons on an Illumina platform. Primer bias and sequencing errors were corrected using previously described methods, and TCRAD and TCRB definitions followed the IMGT database. Analysis of the repertoires was done with immunoSEQ Analyzer 3.0 and VDJTools and included basic statistics, V/J segment usage, diversity estimates, rarefaction and pairwise overlap. Chao1, ChaoE, Efron-Thisted, Shannon and inverse Simpson indices were used to estimate diversity, which was also estimated on datasets down-sampled to the smallest sample. For repertoire overlap, CDR3 nucleotide sequence, V gene and J gene had to match strictly, and clustering was done by Jaccard-based multidimensional scaling. On average, about 800,000 unique TCRB clonotypes were obtained from thymus samples, compared with approximately 82,000 from blood samples.

The sequence derives from a boy younger than two with a congenital heart defect. Donor details come from another sample of the same person, matched by shared clones. The sequenced material came from thymocytes. The chain is encoded by TRBV10-3 joined to TRBJ1-1, with a tentative D gene TRBD1 over 6 matching bases. At the DNA level, the sequence is TGTGCCATCAAGGATTCGCTGGACAGGAACACTGAAGCTTTCTTT. Translated, it reads CAIKDSLDRNTEAFF.